Each of the 14 T cell receptor beta chains below was sequenced from the same sample in a study of cytomegalovirus exposure and HLA in healthy donors. TCRdb's table, derived via immunoSEQ multiplex PCR, lists solely in-frame clones and lacks some. This sample has 150,000 to 200,000 clones; about 83% occur once, and the top ten carry roughly 1.4%. The sample was PBMCs. The source is a woman aged 25 to 39 in good health and CMV-seronegative.

The rearrangement links TRBV5-6 to TRBJ2-3; weak D call: TRBD2 (7 bases). The germline V gene has CDR1 SGHDT and CDR2 YYEEEE. The CDR3 covers 17 residues. V was trimmed by 4 bases and J by 6 bases, leaving 24 bases between them. The CDR3 region has the DNA TGTGCCAGCAGCATCACCCCCGGGGGGCGTGCCGGCGATACGCAGTATTTT. As protein: CASSITPGGRAGDTQYF.

This chain links TRBV4-2 with TRBJ1-5, with a weak D call TRBD1 (5 bases). The CDR3 is 14 amino acids. Trimming took 4 bases from V and 4 from J, leaving 11 bases between them. CDR1 is LGHNA and CDR2 is YNFKEQ in the germline V gene. Here the CDR3 DNA reads TGTGCCAGCAGCCGGGACTTACTGAATCAGCCCCAGCATTTT. Translation: CASSRDLLNQPQHF.

The chain recombines TRBV25-1 with TRBJ1-6, with D maybe TRBD1 (6 bases). The V end was cut by 4 bases, the J end by 0 bases, with 16 bases between. CDR3 size: 18 residues. Germline V gene data show CDR1 as MGHDK and CDR2 as SYGVNS. The CDR3 loop reads CASSGGPGSLSYNSPLHF. CDR3 bases: TGTGCCAGCAGTGGGGGGCCCGGGTCTCTCTCCTATAATTCACCCCTCCACTTT.

At least ten counts were recorded for this clone. Germline is not matched at one junction end, which may reflect a read error. The chain is built from TRBV2 and TRBJ2-5; D is unclear. CDR1 is SNHLY, CDR2 FYNNEI, per germline. This CDR3 has 13 amino acids. The CDR3 here is CASKGDQLQRKDF. The CDR3 DNA reads as TGTGCCAGCAAAGGAGACCAATTACAAAGGAAAGACTTC.

In its sample, this clone was seen a few times. V and J are TRBV6-1 and TRBJ1-4, with D perhaps matching TRBD1 (6 bases). The germline V gene encodes CDR1 MNHNS and CDR2 SASEGT. There are 14 residues in the CDR3. V lost 7 bases and J lost 3, with 12 bases in between. The DNA for the CDR3 is TGTGCCAGCAAAGACAGGACTTCTAATGAAAAACTGTTTTTT. Translating gives CASKDRTSNEKLFF.

The chain recombines TRBV6-5 with TRBJ2-7; a possible D gene is TRBD1 (5 bases). Trimming took 7 bases from V and 8 from J, leaving 18 bases between them. Per germline, CDR1 MNHEY and CDR2 SVGAGI. This CDR3 has 13 residues. In DNA form, the CDR3 reads TGTGCCAGCAAAGGGGCAGCCGATACCAAGCAGTACTTC. It codes for CASKGAADTKQYF.

As for this clone: Mismatch with germline at one junction end may stem from a read error. This CDR3 is also generated by other DNA sequences in the sample. The V call is TRBV15, the J call TRBJ1-1; possibly TRBD1 for D (5 bases). The CDR3 extends over 14 amino acids. Germline CDR1 LNHNV, CDR2 YYDKDF (reference sequence). The CDR3 spells CATSRDRAYTEAFF. In DNA form, the CDR3 reads TGTGCCACCAGCAGAGACAGGGCCTACACTGAAGCTTTTTTT.

The J gene is TRBJ2-1, the V gene TRBV5-5, with D perhaps TRBD1 (5 bases). The germline V and J ends were trimmed by 0 bases and 4 bases, with 5 bases remaining between them. This CDR3 region has 13 residues. CDR1 and CDR2 (germline): SGHKS, YYEKEE (reference sequence). The chain's CDR3 is CASSLGQYNEQFF. The CDR3 nucleotides are TGTGCCAGCAGCTTGGGACAGTACAATGAGCAGTTCTTC.

Written as DNA, the CDR3 is TGTGCCAGCAGCGTAGCTTGGGAGGGCTATACGCAGTATTTT. Translated: CASSVAWEGYTQYF. The chain recombines TRBV9 with TRBJ2-3, with TRBD2 identical over 7 bases. J was trimmed by 7 bases and V by 0 bases; bases with no gene match: 5. CDR1 SGDLS and CDR2 YYNGEE come from the germline V gene. The CDR3 length is 14 residues.

The rearrangement links TRBV2 to TRBJ2-2; D remains ambiguous. CDR1 and CDR2 (germline): SNHLY, FYNNEI. The CDR3 runs 15 residues. V lost 7 bases to trimming and J lost 0 bases, with 12 bases between them. CDR3 residues: CASNFERPNTGELFF. In DNA, the CDR3 is TGTGCCAGCAACTTCGAACGCCCGAACACCGGGGAGCTGTTTTTT. The whole variable domain, remainder taken from reference TRBV2 and TRBJ2-2, is EPEVTQTPSHQVTQMGQEVILRCVPISNHLYFYWYRQILGQKVEFLVSFYNNEISEKSEIFDDQFSVERPDGSNFTLKIRSTKLEDSAMYFCASNFERPNTGELFFGEGSRLTVL.

The chain links TRBV7-6 to TRBJ2-7, with 9 bases that match TRBD1. Germline-derived CDR1 and CDR2 are SGHVS and FNYEAQ. V lost 4 bases and J lost 7; bases outside the gene matches: 8. CDR3 length: 14 residues. In DNA, the CDR3 is TGTGCCAGCAGCTCGGACAGGGGTGGAGTGGAGCAGTACTTC. It yields the protein CASSSDRGGVEQYF.

This rearrangement joins TRBV19 to TRBJ2-2, with D tentatively TRBD1 (6 bases). V shed 10 bases and J shed 4 bases, with 16 bases lying between them. Germline CDR1 reads LNHDA; CDR2 reads SQIVND (reference sequence). The CDR3 is 14 amino acids. CDR3 nucleotides: TGTGCCACCAGGATCAGGGGTGTCACCGGGGAGCTGTTTTTT. Its translation: CATRIRGVTGELFF.

The chain couples TRBV5-6 to TRBJ1-1; no firm D call. V was trimmed by 0 bases and J by 4 bases, leaving 4 bases between them. Germline CDR1 and CDR2: SGHDT and YYEEEE. The CDR3 is made up of 12 amino acids. The CDR3 sequence is CASSLDSTEAFF. Here the CDR3 DNA reads TGTGCCAGCAGCTTGGACAGCACTGAAGCTTTCTTT.

This clone was seen once. CDR3 residues: CASSGSGGYTF. The CDR3 DNA reads as TGTGCCAGCAGCGGATCAGGAGGCTACACCTTC. The V call is TRBV9, the J call TRBJ1-2; unclear D gene. Trimming pared 3 bases from V and 8 bases from J, leaving 8 bases between. The CDR3 runs to 11 residues. Per the germline V gene, CDR1 is SGDLS and CDR2 is YYNGEE.